Below, 9 T cell receptor beta chains from the same sample are listed, as sequenced in a study of cytomegalovirus exposure and HLA in healthy donors. The PCR employed 60 Vbeta primers together with 13 Jbeta primers. Libraries were prepared by immunoSEQ multiplex PCR; TCRdb keeps only in-frame clonotypes and omits some of them. The table has around 160,000 clones, 75% seen once; the top ten hold roughly 8%. The sequenced material came from PBMCs. These TCRs come from a woman in her 40s in good health and CMV-seropositive.

CDR3 residues: CASSLWGPSYEQYF. The CDR3, as DNA: TGTGCCAGCAGCCTATGGGGCCCCTCCTACGAGCAGTACTTC. V usage is TRBV6-6 and J usage is TRBJ2-7; D possibly corresponds to TRBD1 (5 bases). The V gene's germline CDR1 is MNHNY and CDR2 SVGAGI (reference sequence). This CDR3 has 14 residues. V gave up 6 bases and J gave up 0 bases, with 12 bases separating them.

This chain uses TRBV10-3 with TRBJ1-5, with D tentatively TRBD1 (5 bases). The germline CDR1 and CDR2 sequences are ENHRY and SYGVKD. V was pared by 6 bases and J by 7 bases, with 7 bases between. CDR3 length: 11 residues. The CDR3 loop is CAIRGGQPQHF. CDR3 DNA sequence: TGTGCCATCAGGGGGGGGCAGCCCCAGCATTTT.

This clone was detected once. The chain combines TRBV5-1 with TRBJ2-3; no firm D call. The germline CDR1 and CDR2 sequences are SGHRS and YFSETQ. This CDR3 spans 14 amino acids. Trimming left V 3 bases short and J 0 bases short, with 8 bases between. DNA for the CDR3: TGCGCCAGCAGCTCGCGGCGTAGCACAGATACGCAGTATTTT. This encodes CASSSRRSTDTQYF.

This chain's CDR3 is CASSHFGLVGTDTQYF. The CDR3 bases are TGCGCCAGCAGCCACTTCGGACTAGTGGGCACAGATACGCAGTATTTT. The chain joins TRBV4-1 to TRBJ2-3; 7 nucleotides align to TRBD2. This CDR3 has 16 amino acids. V was pared by 3 bases and J by 1 base, with 7 bases of the junction left unmatched. Per the germline V gene, CDR1 is MGHRA and CDR2 is YSYEKL.

V usage is TRBV6-4 and J usage is TRBJ1-2; 8 positions agree with TRBD1. V was pared by 0 bases and J by 8 bases, with 11 bases of the junction left unmatched. The CDR3 is made up of 16 amino acids. Per the germline V gene, CDR1 is MRHNA and CDR2 is SNTAGT. The CDR3 reads CASSDSGGQGAGGYTF. CDR3 nucleotide sequence: TGTGCCAGCAGTGACTCCGGCGGCCAGGGGGCAGGGGGCTACACCTTC.

This clone was picked up one time. The V and J genes are TRBV6-1 and TRBJ2-5, with TRBD2 as a possible D gene (6 bases). Trimming took 0 bases from V and 4 from J, leaving 9 bases between them. Per germline, CDR1 MNHNS and CDR2 SASEGT. This CDR3 is 14 amino acids long. CDR3 in DNA: TGTGCCAGCAGTGAAGCTCAGGGAGGAGAGACCCAGTACTTC. Protein sequence: CASSEAQGGETQYF.

This clone has a handful of counts. V and J are TRBV11-3 and TRBJ2-7; the match to TRBD2 covers 9 bases. This CDR3 is built from 15 residues. From germline, CDR1 is SGHNT and CDR2 YENEEA. V shed 4 bases, J shed 5 bases, and the junction held 9 bases outside the gene matches. This CDR3 is CASSYTNGLANEQYF. CDR3 bases: TGTGCCAGCAGCTATACGAACGGACTAGCGAACGAGCAGTACTTC.

This chain links TRBV10-1 with TRBJ2-7; TRBD1 agrees at 9 bases. Per the germline V gene, CDR1 is WNHNN and CDR2 is SYGVQD (reference sequence). This CDR3 has 14 residues. The trim removed 2 bases at V and 6 bases at J, leaving 5 bases unmatched. The chain's CDR3 is CASSEGTGSSEQYF. DNA for the CDR3: TGCGCCAGCAGTGAGGGGACAGGGTCCAGCGAGCAGTACTTC.

The chain is built from TRBV11-3 and TRBJ2-1; D is possibly TRBD2 (5 bases). The CDR3 covers 14 residues. Between the trimmed V and J ends, which lost 0 bases and 4 bases, there was a span of 7 bases. CDR1 SGHNT and CDR2 YENEEA come from the germline V gene. This chain's CDR3 is CASSLDGGYNEQFF. CDR3 sequence (DNA): TGTGCCAGCAGCTTAGACGGAGGTTACAATGAGCAGTTCTTC.